This TCR beta chain was sequenced during a study of blood T cell repertoires in COVID-19. Background on the study: COVID-19 samples, acute and convalescent, were from the United States, Italy and Spain. The cDNA or gDNA used as material had been derived from T cells, B-cell-depleted T cells, or PBMCs.

V was clipped by 5 bases and J by 3 bases; unmatched bases: 3. Per the germline V gene, CDR1 is SEHNR and CDR2 is FQNEAQ (reference sequence). The CDR3 is made up of 15 amino acids. Method: immunoSEQ multiplex PCR; TCRdb's copy keeps in-frame clones and lacks some. The data hold 150,000 to 200,000 clones, with about four fifths observed a single time. The Seattle site enrolled patients during active infection and followed them longitudinally. Sequenced: peripheral blood. This TCR derives from an elderly woman with COVID-19, enrolled during active disease. The chain is built from TRBV7-9 and TRBJ2-2, with TRBD2 identical over 10 bases. The CDR3 DNA reads as TGTGCCAGCAGCCCCAGCGGGAGGGACACCGGGGAGCTGTTTTTT. Translating gives CASSPSGRDTGELFF.